This TCR beta chain was captured in a study of blood T cell repertoires in COVID-19. Study summary: T cells, B-cell-depleted T cells, or PBMCs provided the cDNA or gDNA that served as material.

Researchers sorted participants into cohorts using their self-reported clinical history. Authors' processing steps: Amplified reference gene primers provided the basis for estimating nucleated cell counts. Measured with immunoSEQ multiplex PCR; TCRdb has only the in-frame clones, and not every one. The V and J calls and the clone size are those of that table, but D and trimming were determined from the DNA. The sample contains under 250,000 clones, 81% of which appear only once. The V and J ends lost 1 base and 2 bases respectively, with 9 bases between them. Germline loops: CDR1 MDHEN, CDR2 SYDVKM. CDR3 length: 14 residues.

The receptor comes from a woman between 50 and 59 years old with acute COVID-19. Material: PBMCs or T cells enriched from blood (not recorded which). The chain uses TRBV28 and TRBJ2-7; D is possibly TRBD1 (5 bases). CDR3 coding DNA: TGTGCCAGCAGTTTATACTCAGGGCCCTACGAGCAGTACTTC. Its translation: CASSLYSGPYEQYF.